The source of this TCR beta chain is a study of blood T cell repertoires in COVID-19. As for the study in general: Acute and convalescent COVID-19 samples came from the United States, Italy and Spain. T cells, B-cell-depleted T cells, or PBMCs provided the cDNA or gDNA that served as material.

J lost 7 bases, V lost 5 bases, and 8 bases had no gene match. The CDR3 extends over 15 amino acids. CDR1 is SGHNT, CDR2 YENEEA, per germline. As handled by the study authors: Reference gene primers were amplified, and this amplification served to estimate nucleated cell counts. Method: immunoSEQ multiplex PCR; TCRdb's copy keeps in-frame clones and lacks some. V and J calls and clone size are as listed in that table; D and trimming were resolved from the DNA. Among 55,000 to 80,000 clones listed, under 85% were seen once. Material for sequencing was peripheral blood. The clonotype originates from a woman aged 80 or over with acute or convalescent COVID-19. The chain carries TRBV11-3 and TRBJ2-7; TRBD2 matches at 13 bases. The CDR3 loop reads CASSKGLAGAGEQYF. The CDR3 region has the DNA TGTGCCAGCAGCAAAGGACTAGCGGGAGCGGGGGAGCAGTACTTC.